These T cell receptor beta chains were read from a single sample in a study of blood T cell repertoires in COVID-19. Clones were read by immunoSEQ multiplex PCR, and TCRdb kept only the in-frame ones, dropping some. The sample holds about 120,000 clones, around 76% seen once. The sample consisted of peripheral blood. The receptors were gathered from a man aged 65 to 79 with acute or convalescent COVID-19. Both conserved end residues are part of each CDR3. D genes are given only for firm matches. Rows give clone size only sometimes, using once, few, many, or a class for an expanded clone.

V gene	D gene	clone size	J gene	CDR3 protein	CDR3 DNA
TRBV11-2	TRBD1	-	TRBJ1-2	CASSLGQGYYGYTF	TGTGCCAGCAGCTTAGGACAGGGTTACTATGGCTACACCTTC
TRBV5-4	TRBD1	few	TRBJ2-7	CASSTDRNYEQYF	TGTGCCAGCAGTACGGACAGGAACTACGAGCAGTACTTC
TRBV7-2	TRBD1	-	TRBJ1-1	CASSLKSGQGAFF	TGTGCCAGCAGCCTAAAATCGGGACAGGGTGCTTTCTTT
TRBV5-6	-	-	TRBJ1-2	CASSLSQNGYTF	TGTGCCAGCAGCTTGTCCCAGAATGGCTACACCTTC
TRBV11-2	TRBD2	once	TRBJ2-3	CASSPRNSGGTDTQYF	TGTGCCAGCAGCCCTAGGAATAGCGGGGGCACAGATACGCAGTATTTT
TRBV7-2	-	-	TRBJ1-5	CASSPTRNQPQHF	TGTGCCAGCAGCCCCACCCGGAATCAGCCCCAGCATTTT
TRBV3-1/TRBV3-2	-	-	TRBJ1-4	CASSLPGAGIRGEKLFF	TGTGCCAGCAGCCTTCCCGGAGCAGGGATTAGAGGTGAAAAACTGTTTTTT
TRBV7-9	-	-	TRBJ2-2	CASSPQNTGELFF	TGTGCCAGCAGCCCACAGAACACCGGGGAGCTGTTTTTT
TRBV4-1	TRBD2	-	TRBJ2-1	CASRDSGGASRNEQFF	TGCGCCAGCCGCGACAGCGGGGGGGCCTCACGCAATGAGCAGTTCTTC
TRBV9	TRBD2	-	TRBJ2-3	CASSLGTSGGDVDTQYF	TGTGCCAGCAGCTTAGGGACTAGCGGGGGGGATGTTGATACGCAGTATTTT
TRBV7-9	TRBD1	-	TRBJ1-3	CASSLEAGTGASGNTIYF	TGTGCCAGCAGCTTAGAAGCTGGGACAGGTGCCTCTGGAAACACCATATATTTT
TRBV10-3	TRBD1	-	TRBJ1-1	CATGTGGFTEAFF	TGTGCCACCGGGACAGGGGGCTTCACTGAAGCTTTCTTT
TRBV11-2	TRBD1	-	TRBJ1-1	CASSSGTGGVTEAFF	TGTGCCAGCAGCTCCGGGACAGGGGGAGTCACTGAAGCTTTCTTT
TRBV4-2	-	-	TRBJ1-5	CASSQRGWDNQPQHF	TGTGCCAGCAGCCAGCGAGGGTGGGACAATCAGCCCCAGCATTTT
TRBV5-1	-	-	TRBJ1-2	CASSSVTDYGYTF	TGCGCCAGCAGCTCCGTGACAGACTATGGCTACACCTTC
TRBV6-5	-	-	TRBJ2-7	CASTLYGEQYF	TGTGCCAGCACCCTATATGGCGAGCAGTACTTC
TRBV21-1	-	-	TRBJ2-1	CASSKGGSRIHEQFF	TGTGCCAGCAGCAAGGGGGGGTCCCGCATACATGAGCAGTTCTTC
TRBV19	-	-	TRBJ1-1	CASSLSRNTEAFF	TGTGCCAGTAGTCTTTCGCGGAACACTGAAGCTTTCTTT
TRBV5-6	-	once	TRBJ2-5	CASSLIQETQYF	TGTGCCAGCAGTCTAATCCAAGAGACCCAGTACTTC
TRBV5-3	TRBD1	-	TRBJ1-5	CARSYEGALQPQHF	TGTGCCAGAAGTTACGAGGGGGCGCTTCAGCCCCAGCATTTT
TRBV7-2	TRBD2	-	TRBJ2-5	CASSGLAGTVETQYF	TGTGCCAGCAGCGGACTAGCGGGGACAGTGGAGACCCAGTACTTC
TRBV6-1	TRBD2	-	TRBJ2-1	CASSVRGTSGGLPYNEQFF	TGTGCCAGCAGTGTCCGCGGGACTAGCGGGGGGCTGCCCTACAATGAGCAGTTCTTC
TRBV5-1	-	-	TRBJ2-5	CASSFPGSEETQYF	TGCGCCAGCAGCTTCCCGGGGAGCGAAGAGACCCAGTACTTC
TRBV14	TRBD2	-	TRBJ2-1	CASSHLAGGRSYNEQFF	TGTGCCAGCAGCCACCTAGCGGGGGGGCGGTCCTACAATGAGCAGTTCTTC
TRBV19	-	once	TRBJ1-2	CASSIRRVGDYGYTF	TGTGCCAGTAGTATAAGGAGGGTTGGGGACTATGGCTACACCTTC
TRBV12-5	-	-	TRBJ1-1	CASGLTQVTEAFF	TGTGCTAGTGGTTTGACCCAGGTCACTGAAGCTTTCTTT
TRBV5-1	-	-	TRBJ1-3	CASSLDQGSGNTIYF	TGCGCCAGCAGCTTGGACCAGGGATCTGGAAACACCATATATTTT
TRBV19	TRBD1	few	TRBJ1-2	CASTTPGQLSYGYTF	TGTGCCAGTACCACCCCGGGACAGTTATCCTATGGCTACACCTTC
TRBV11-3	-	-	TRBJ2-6	CASSYYSGANVLTF	TGTGCCAGCAGCTATTACTCTGGGGCCAACGTCCTGACTTTC
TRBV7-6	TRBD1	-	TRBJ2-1	CASSFPSGQGSEQFF	TGTGCCAGCAGCTTCCCCTCGGGACAGGGGAGTGAGCAGTTCTTC
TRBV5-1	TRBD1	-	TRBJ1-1	CASSLNTGQGASEAFF	TGCGCCAGCAGCTTAAATACGGGACAGGGGGCTTCTGAAGCTTTCTTT
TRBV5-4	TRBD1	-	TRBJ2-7	CASSFGQGRDEQYF	TGTGCCAGCAGCTTCGGACAGGGGAGAGACGAGCAGTACTTC
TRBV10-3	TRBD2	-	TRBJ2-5	CAIRTSGDVKETQYF	TGTGCCATCAGGACTAGCGGGGACGTAAAGGAGACCCAGTACTTC
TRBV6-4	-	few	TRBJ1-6	CASSDRGGSYNSPLHF	TGTGCCAGCAGTGACAGGGGGGGCTCCTATAATTCACCCCTCCACTTT
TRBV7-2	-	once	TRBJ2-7	CASSATGFYEQYF	TGTGCCAGCAGCGCCACAGGGTTCTACGAGCAGTACTTC
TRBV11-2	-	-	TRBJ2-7	CASSLDFGAGYEQYF	TGTGCCAGCAGCTTAGATTTTGGGGCAGGGTACGAGCAGTACTTC
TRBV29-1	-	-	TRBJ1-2	CSVQNARDYGYTF	TGCAGCGTTCAGAATGCCAGGGACTATGGCTACACCTTC
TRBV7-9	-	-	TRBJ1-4	CASSVSATNEKLFF	TGTGCCAGCAGCGTCAGTGCAACTAATGAAAAACTGTTTTTT
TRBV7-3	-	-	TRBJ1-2	CASSFNDRTTGYTF	TGTGCCAGCAGCTTCAACGACAGGACCACAGGCTACACCTTC
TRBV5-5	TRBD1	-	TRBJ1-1	CASRDRGSTEAFF	TGTGCCAGCAGAGACAGGGGCTCCACTGAAGCTTTCTTT
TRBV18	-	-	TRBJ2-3	CASSPPSSTDTQYF	TGTGCCAGCTCACCACCCTCTAGCACAGATACGCAGTATTTT
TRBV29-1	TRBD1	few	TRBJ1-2	CSVERQGNYGYTF	TGCAGCGTTGAGAGACAGGGGAACTATGGCTACACCTTC
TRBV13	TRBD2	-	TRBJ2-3	CASSLDLAADTQYF	TGTGCCAGCAGCTTAGATCTAGCGGCAGATACGCAGTATTTT
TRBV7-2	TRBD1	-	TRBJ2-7	CASSQEDRLGDEQYF	TGTGCCAGCAGTCAGGAGGACAGGTTGGGGGACGAGCAGTACTTC